The 18 T cell receptor beta chains listed next were all sequenced from one sample in a study of shared clonotypes between healthy human individuals. Repertoires were generated with immunoSEQ multiplex PCR, while TCRdb's copy carries only in-frame clones and drops some. The table records about 2 million clones, approximately 95% of them present only once. The sample comprised naive CD4+ T cells sorted from blood. Subset noted: CD45RA+ positively selected. These receptors originate from a young man in good health.

J is TRBJ1-4 and V is TRBV5-4, with TRBD1 matching 8 bases. With 5 bases clipped from V and 4 bases from J, the junction kept 7 bases outside the gene matches. CDR3 length: 15 amino acids. Germline CDR1 is SGHNT and CDR2 is YYREEE (reference sequence). Here the CDR3 reads CASSLSGGVNEKLFF. The DNA of the CDR3 is TGTGCCAGCAGTCTCTCAGGGGGCGTTAATGAAAAACTGTTTTTT.

Concerning this clone: Just one base apart from a much larger clone, this may be a read error. A read error is likely, as this CDR3 ends without the conserved phenylalanine or tryptophan. The rearrangement links TRBV5-1 to TRBJ1-6; 8 bases map to TRBD1. CDR3 length equals 15 residues. With V trimmed by 10 bases and J by 5 bases, 11 bases remained unmatched. Germline V gives CDR1 SGHRS, CDR2 YFSETQ. The DNA for the CDR3 is TGCGCCTCCTCCAACAGGACAGGGAATAATTCACCCCTCCACCTT. Protein product: CASSNRTGNNSPLHL.

The chain is built from TRBV7-9 and TRBJ2-7; the D gene is possibly TRBD1 (5 bases). Germline CDR1 reads SEHNR; CDR2 reads FQNEAQ (reference sequence). The V gene lost 5 bases and the J gene lost 5 bases, with 16 bases spanning the gap. This CDR3 contains 14 residues. The CDR3 bases are TGTGCCAGCAGCCCATCAAAGGGGCTTAACGAGCAGTACTTC. This codes for CASSPSKGLNEQYF.

The chain employs TRBV19 and TRBJ1-2, with 7 positions matching TRBD1. In germline, CDR1 is LNHDA, CDR2 SQIVND (reference sequence). The CDR3 spans 15 residues. Unmatched junction bases numbered 14, after V lost 7 bases and J lost 6 bases. The CDR3, as DNA: TGTGCCAGTACCTTCCCATCAGGGGGGACAGATGGCTACACCTTC. Its protein is CASTFPSGGTDGYTF.

The V and J genes are TRBV5-4 and TRBJ2-7, with 9 bases fitting TRBD2. The length of the CDR3 is 16 residues. Germline V gene sequence: CDR1 SGHNT, CDR2 YYREEE (reference sequence). V shed 1 base and J 4 bases; nucleotides not matched to a gene: 9. This CDR3 reads CASSLSRAGGPYEQYF. The CDR3 DNA reads TGTGCCAGCAGCTTGAGTCGGGCGGGAGGGCCTTACGAGCAGTACTTC.

The V and J genes are TRBV7-2 and TRBJ2-4; D perhaps matches TRBD1 (5 bases). Germline V gene lookup returns CDR1 SGHTA and CDR2 FQGNSA. The V end was cut by 1 base, the J end by 5 bases, with 15 bases between. The CDR3 has 16 amino acids. CDR3 coding DNA: TGTGCCAGCAGCTTAGACTCAGGGCCTGGGGAAAACATTCAGTACTTC. Translating it yields CASSLDSGPGENIQYF. Combining the CDR3 with reference TRBV7-2 and TRBJ2-4 gives the whole variable domain GAGVSQSPSNKVTEKGKDVELRCDPISGHTALYWYRQSLGQGLEFLIYFQGNSAPDKSGLPSDRFSAERTGGSVSTLTIQRTQQEDSAVYLCASSLDSGPGENIQYFGAGTRLSVL.

The chain uses TRBV6-5 and TRBJ2-7; tentatively, D is TRBD1 or TRBD2 (5 bases each). V lost 0 bases, J lost 2 bases, and 14 bases lay in between. Germline V gives CDR1 MNHEY, CDR2 SVGAGI. The CDR3 extends over 16 amino acids. The CDR3 region is CASSYSEGTGTYEQYF. The CDR3 DNA reads as TGTGCCAGCAGTTACTCCGAGGGTACAGGAACCTACGAGCAGTACTTC.

The rearrangement joins TRBV29-1 to TRBJ2-7, with TRBD1 identical over 8 bases. With 5 bases clipped from V and 2 bases from J, the junction kept 11 bases outside the gene matches. Looked up from germline, CDR1 is SQVTM and CDR2 is ANQGSEA. CDR3 length equals 15 residues. CDR3 DNA sequence: TGCAGCGTTCGATACTCGGGACAGGTCCCCTACGAGCAGTACTTC. Translating it yields CSVRYSGQVPYEQYF.

This rearrangement joins TRBV5-1 to TRBJ1-1; D gene ambiguous. CDR1 is SGHRS, CDR2 YFSETQ, per germline. The CDR3 contains 12 residues. Trimming took 3 bases from V and 6 from J, leaving 9 bases between them. CDR3 coding DNA: TGCGCCAGCAGCTATCCTGCCCCTGAAGCTTTCTTT. Translation: CASSYPAPEAFF. The whole variable domain, filled in from reference TRBV5-1 and TRBJ1-1, reads KAGVTQTPRYLIKTRGQQVTLSCSPISGHRSVSWYQQTPGQGLQFLFEYFSETQRNKGNFPGRFSGRQFSNSRSEMNVSTLELGDSALYLCASSYPAPEAFFGQGTRLTVV.

The CDR3 reads CASFRDPNEKLFF. The DNA for the CDR3 is TGTGCCAGTTTCAGGGATCCCAACGAAAAACTGTTTTTT. The J gene is TRBJ1-4, the V gene TRBV6-1, with D perhaps TRBD1 (5 bases). The CDR3 length is 13 residues. The germline V gene has CDR1 MNHNS and CDR2 SASEGT. Trimming stripped 9 bases from V and 8 bases from J, with 16 bases between.

V gene TRBV6-6 combines with J gene TRBJ1-2; D gene unclear. V was trimmed by 6 bases and J by 10 bases, leaving 12 bases between them. This CDR3 is 11 amino acids long. Per the germline V gene, CDR1 is MNHNY and CDR2 is SVGAGI (reference sequence). CDR3 bases: TGTGCCAGCAGCTCGACATGGGTCTACACCTTC. This sequence encodes CASSSTWVYTF.

The chain has TRBV5-1 and TRBJ2-5, with D possibly TRBD2 on 5 matching bases. This CDR3 is built from 14 residues. CDR1 and CDR2 from the germline V gene are SGHRS and YFSETQ. The germline V and J ends were trimmed by 4 bases and 5 bases, with 15 bases remaining between them. For the CDR3, the DNA is TGCGCCAGCAGCACACAGCTGCCGGGGGAGACCCAGTACTTC. Translated: CASSTQLPGETQYF.

The chain links TRBV5-1 to TRBJ1-5; no definite D call. V shed 0 bases and J shed 6 bases, with 13 bases lying between them. CDR1 is SGHRS and CDR2 is YFSETQ in the germline V gene. The CDR3 covers 15 residues. The CDR3 loop reads CASSLAGEGGQPQHF. The CDR3 DNA reads as TGCGCCAGCAGCTTGGCCGGGGAGGGAGGTCAGCCCCAGCATTTT. The full variable domain, in which reference TRBV5-1 and TRBJ1-5 provide the parts outside the CDR3, is KAGVTQTPRYLIKTRGQQVTLSCSPISGHRSVSWYQQTPGQGLQFLFEYFSETQRNKGNFPGRFSGRQFSNSRSEMNVSTLELGDSALYLCASSLAGEGGQPQHFGDGTRLSIL.

This clone was counted between two and nine times. The chain joins TRBV10-3 to TRBJ1-2; no firm D call. This CDR3 is built from 15 residues. In germline, CDR1 is ENHRY, CDR2 SYGVKD. The V gene lost 2 bases and the J gene lost 3 bases, with 13 bases spanning the gap. CDR3 sequence reads: CAISEGRGGDYGYTF. The CDR3 DNA follows: TGTGCCATCAGTGAGGGCCGTGGAGGAGACTATGGCTACACCTTC.

This clone is a singleton in its sample. This rearrangement joins TRBV19 to TRBJ1-5; TRBD1 might be the D (6 bases). The CDR3 is made up of 16 amino acids. CDR1 LNHDA and CDR2 SQIVND come from the germline V gene (reference sequence). V lost 3 bases and J 3 bases, leaving 15 bases between the germline ends. CDR3 DNA: TGTGCCAGTAGTATCCTTGAAGGACAGCCCAATCAGCCCCAGCATTTT. Translation: CASSILEGQPNQPQHF.

The J gene is TRBJ1-3, the V gene TRBV27; D is unresolved. The CDR3 is made up of 17 amino acids. The germline V gene encodes CDR1 MNHEY and CDR2 SMNVEV (reference sequence). V was pared by 3 bases and J by 4 bases, with 19 bases between. DNA of the CDR3: TGTGCCAGCAGTTTGGGTAGTGGACCGGGTTCGGGAAACACCATATATTTT. Translation gives CASSLGSGPGSGNTIYF.

The chain joins TRBV7-3 to TRBJ2-7; D possibly corresponds to TRBD1 (5 bases). V shed 1 base and J shed 7 bases, with 14 bases lying between them. The germline V gene encodes CDR1 SGHTA and CDR2 FQGTGA. The CDR3 is 14 amino acids. The CDR3 loop is CASSLSPGSKEQYF. The CDR3 DNA follows: TGTGCCAGCAGCTTAAGTCCAGGGTCAAAAGAGCAGTACTTC.

This chain connects TRBV9 to TRBJ2-2; a weak D match, TRBD1 (5 bases). Germline V gene sequence: CDR1 SGDLS, CDR2 YYNGEE. With 2 bases removed from V and 7 bases from J, the gap between germline ends came to 12 bases. This CDR3 comprises 14 residues. The CDR3 loop reads CASSVDSEYGELFF. The DNA of the CDR3 is TGTGCCAGCAGCGTCGACAGCGAGTACGGGGAGCTGTTTTTT.